This TCR beta chain came from a study of T cell responses to AZD1222 COVID-19 vaccine. The study's findings and limits: Donors were chiefly white British, with a greater number of females, and clonal diversity was perhaps underestimated. Repertoire samples came only from after the peak T cell response. Two doses of AZD1222 preceded a rise in Spike-specific TCR breadth and depth.

Repertoires were generated with immunoSEQ multiplex PCR, while TCRdb's copy carries only in-frame clones and drops some. The sample lists about 150,000 clones; 75% to 95% were seen once. Note on this clone: The target antigen is unknown.

Second doses at about 4 or about 12 weeks were pooled. Germline assignment: CDR1 SGHNT and CDR2 YYREEE (reference sequence). The CDR3 runs 17 residues. V was shortened by 1 base and J by 0 bases, with 14 bases between the two germline ends. This specimen was peripheral blood, taken 28 days after the second AZD1222 dose. The source is an adult who received the AZD1222 COVID-19 vaccine. The V and J genes are TRBV5-4 and TRBJ1-3; possibly TRBD1 for D (5 bases). CDR3 in amino acids: CASSLRGGGFSGNTIYF. As DNA, the CDR3 is TGTGCCAGCAGCTTGAGGGGCGGCGGTTTCTCTGGAAACACCATATATTTT.